The T cell receptor beta chain under discussion was sequenced for a study of blood T cell repertoires in COVID-19. On the study more broadly: COVID-19 samples from acute and convalescent phases originated in the United States, Italy and Spain. From T cells, B-cell-depleted T cells, or PBMCs came the material, which was cDNA or gDNA.

In the study's own analysis: Estimates of nucleated cell counts were drawn from the amplification of reference gene primers. Some clones are missing from TCRdb's copy, which holds only in-frame ones; the method was immunoSEQ multiplex PCR. That table supplies the V and J calls and clone size; D and trimming were determined from the DNA. Among about 260,000 clones listed, just under 85% were seen once. This CDR3 comprises 14 residues. Trimming removed 3 bases at V and 2 bases at J, with 11 bases between. Germline lookup yields CDR1 SGHRS and CDR2 YFSETQ. Points on this clone: The same CDR3 can be traced to other DNA sequences in this sample.

The sample comprised peripheral blood. The rearrangement joins TRBV5-1 to TRBJ1-1, with a possible D match to TRBD1 (5 bases). The receptor was isolated from a woman aged 80 or over with acute or convalescent COVID-19. CDR3 nucleotides: TGCGCCAGCAGCTCAGGGACTTTAAACACTGAAGCTTTCTTT. Encoded protein: CASSSGTLNTEAFF.